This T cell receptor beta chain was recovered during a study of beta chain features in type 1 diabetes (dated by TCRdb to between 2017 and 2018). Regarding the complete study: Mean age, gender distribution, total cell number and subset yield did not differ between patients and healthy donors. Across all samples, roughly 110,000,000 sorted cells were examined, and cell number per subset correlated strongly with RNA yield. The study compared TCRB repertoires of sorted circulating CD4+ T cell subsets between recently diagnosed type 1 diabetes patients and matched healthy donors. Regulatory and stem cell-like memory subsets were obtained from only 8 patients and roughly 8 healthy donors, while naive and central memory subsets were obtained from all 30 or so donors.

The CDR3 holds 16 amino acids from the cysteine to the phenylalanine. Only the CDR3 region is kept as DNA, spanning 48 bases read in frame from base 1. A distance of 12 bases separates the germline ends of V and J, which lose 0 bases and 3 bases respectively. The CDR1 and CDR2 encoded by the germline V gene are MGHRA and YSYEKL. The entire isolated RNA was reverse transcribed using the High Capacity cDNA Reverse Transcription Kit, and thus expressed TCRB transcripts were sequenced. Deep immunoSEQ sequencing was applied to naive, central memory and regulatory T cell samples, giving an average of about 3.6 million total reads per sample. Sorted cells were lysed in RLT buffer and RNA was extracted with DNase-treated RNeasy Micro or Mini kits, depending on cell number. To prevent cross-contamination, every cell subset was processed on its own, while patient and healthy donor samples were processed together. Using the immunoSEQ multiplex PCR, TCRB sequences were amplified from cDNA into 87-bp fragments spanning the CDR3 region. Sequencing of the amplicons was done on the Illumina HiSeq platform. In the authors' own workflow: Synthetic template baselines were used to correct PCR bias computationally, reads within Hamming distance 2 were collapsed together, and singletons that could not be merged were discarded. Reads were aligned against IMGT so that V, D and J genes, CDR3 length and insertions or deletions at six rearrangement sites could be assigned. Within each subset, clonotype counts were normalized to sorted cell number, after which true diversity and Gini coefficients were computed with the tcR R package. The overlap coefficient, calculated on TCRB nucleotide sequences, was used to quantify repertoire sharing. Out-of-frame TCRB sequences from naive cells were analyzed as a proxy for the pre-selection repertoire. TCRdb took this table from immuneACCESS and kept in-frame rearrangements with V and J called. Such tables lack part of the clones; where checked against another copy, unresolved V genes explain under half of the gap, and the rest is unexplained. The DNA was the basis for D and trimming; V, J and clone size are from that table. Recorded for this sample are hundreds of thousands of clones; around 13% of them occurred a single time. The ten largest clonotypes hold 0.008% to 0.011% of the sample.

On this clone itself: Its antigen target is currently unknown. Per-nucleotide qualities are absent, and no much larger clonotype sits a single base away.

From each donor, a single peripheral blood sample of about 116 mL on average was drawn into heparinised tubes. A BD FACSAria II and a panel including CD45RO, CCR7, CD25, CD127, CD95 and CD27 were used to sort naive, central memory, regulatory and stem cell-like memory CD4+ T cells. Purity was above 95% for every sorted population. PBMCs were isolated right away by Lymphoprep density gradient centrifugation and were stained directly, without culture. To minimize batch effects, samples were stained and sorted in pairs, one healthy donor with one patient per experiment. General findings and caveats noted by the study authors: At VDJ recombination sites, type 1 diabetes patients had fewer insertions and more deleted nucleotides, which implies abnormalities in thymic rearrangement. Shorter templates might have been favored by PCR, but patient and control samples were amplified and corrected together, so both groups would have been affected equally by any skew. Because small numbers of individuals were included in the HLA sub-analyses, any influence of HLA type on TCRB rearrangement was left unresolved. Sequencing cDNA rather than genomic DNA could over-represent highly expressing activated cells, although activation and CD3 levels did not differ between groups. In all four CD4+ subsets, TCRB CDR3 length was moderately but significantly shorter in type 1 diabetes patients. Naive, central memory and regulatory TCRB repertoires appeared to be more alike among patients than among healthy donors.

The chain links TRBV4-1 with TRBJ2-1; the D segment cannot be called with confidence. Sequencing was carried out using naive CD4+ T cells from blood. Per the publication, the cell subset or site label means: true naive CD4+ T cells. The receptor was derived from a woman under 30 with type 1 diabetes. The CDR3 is CASSQERQYYYNEQFF. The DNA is TGCGCCAGCAGCCAAGAACGCCAGTATTACTACAATGAGCAGTTCTTC.